The clone carrying this TCR beta chain occurred many times. Trimming took off 5 bases at V and 2 bases at J, with 13 bases between the two ends. Looked up from germline, CDR1 is DFQATT and CDR2 is SNEGSKA (reference sequence). The CDR3 spans 13 residues. Fresh peripheral blood, 8 to 10 ml, was the source of the PBMCs. The data were taken from a study of T cells in Graves' hyperthyroidism and ophthalmopathy. There were TCR beta CDR3 regions amplified from RNA transcripts. When the TCR CDR3 underwent first-round RT-PCR, the HTBI primer set was used. Each CDR3 protein is one row after TCRdb ran MiXCR on the multiplex PCR reads. Of roughly 290,000 distinct CDR3 sequences in the sample, roughly 14% were seen once.

The sample taken for sequencing was blood. V gene TRBV20-1 combines with J gene TRBJ2-7; the D gene is possibly TRBD2 (6 bases). The TCR was taken from a woman aged 25-40 years with Graves' hyperthyroidism that later progressed to Graves' ophthalmopathy. The CDR3 DNA reads TGCAGTGCTTTGCGGGACGGAGCCTACGAGCAGTACTTC. Translation: CSALRDGAYEQYF.